The sequence of this T cell receptor (beta chain) was determined in a study of CD8+ T cells in alopecia areata. RNA was extracted and reverse transcribed into cDNA as the sequencing template. Only in-frame clones appear in the TCRdb table, and some are missing; sequencing was by immunoSEQ multiplex PCR. The sample contains about 9,000 clones, none occurring once; around a fifth lies in the top ten. Scientists pooled cutaneous lymph node cells and sorted them on CD4, CD8alpha, NKG2D, NKG2ACE and other markers. To note about this clone: The antigen remains unidentified. Gene names are mouse gene names. The sequence runs out 4 residues before the end of the CDR3; the remainder is reconstructed from the germline J gene.

Regarding the study as a whole: Besides other cells, scalp samples also yield sequences of resident alphabeta T cells from normal skin. For lesional scalp, especially alopecia totalis/universalis, clonality was higher than in normal scalp. It was less clear whether patients shared TCRs than it was in mice, possibly because of HLA.

Germline assignment: CDR1 SGHDT and CDR2 FRDEAV. CDR3 length: 14 amino acids. The rearrangement links TRBV14 to TRBJ2-7, with TRBD2 matching over 9 bases. The sample was CD8+ T cells sorted from a lymph node. This TCR derives from a C3H/HeJ mouse with alopecia areata. This line is of MHC haplotype H2-k. CDR3: CASSQGTGSYEQYF. The covered CDR3 bases are TGTGCCAGCAGCCAAGGGACTGGGAGTTAT. The full variable domain, its missing parts supplied by reference TRBV14 and TRBJ2-7, is EAGVTQSPRYAVLQEGQAVSFWCDPISGHDTLYWYQQPRDQGPQLLVYFRDEAVIDNSQLPSDRFSAVRPKGTNSTLKIQSAKQGDTATYLCASSQGTGSYEQYFGPGTRLTVL.